The 10 T cell receptor beta chains reported below all come from one sample, sequenced in a study of blood T cell repertoires in COVID-19. This table comes from immunoSEQ multiplex PCR, and its TCRdb copy is limited to in-frame clones, with some not included. Among roughly 180,000 clones listed, around 86% were seen once. The sequenced sample was peripheral blood. These receptors all come from a man between 18 and 29 years old with acute or convalescent COVID-19.

V and J are TRBV5-5 and TRBJ1-2; TRBD1 agrees at 9 bases. The CDR3 is 15 amino acids. Germline CDR1 and CDR2: SGHKS and YYEKEE (reference sequence). V trimming: 4 bases; J trimming: 4 bases; junction bases outside the gene matches: 8. The CDR3 DNA reads as TGTGCCAGCAGCCCTGCCGGACAGGGGACCTATGGCTACACCTTC. Residues: CASSPAGQGTYGYTF.

V is TRBV10-1 and J is TRBJ2-7; no clear D gene. Per the germline V gene, CDR1 is WNHNN and CDR2 is SYGVQD (reference sequence). Trimming pared 4 bases from V and 5 bases from J, leaving 12 bases between. The CDR3 is 13 amino acids. The CDR3, as DNA: TGCGCCAGCAGTGCAACGGCTACTAACGAGCAGTACTTC. It translates to CASSATATNEQYF.

The chain couples TRBV6-5 to TRBJ2-3, with 14 nucleotides matching TRBD2. Germline-derived CDR1 and CDR2 are MNHEY and SVGAGI. Trimming at V came to 4 bases and at J to 6 bases, leaving 3 bases not matched to a gene. This CDR3 contains 15 residues. The CDR3 spells CASSSRLAGGDTQYF. In nucleotides, the CDR3 is TGTGCCAGCAGTTCACGACTAGCGGGGGGGGATACGCAGTATTTT.

The chain joins TRBV7-2 to TRBJ1-5; tentatively, D is TRBD1 (5 bases). CDR3 length: 15 residues. Germline V CDR1 and CDR2: SGHTA, FQGNSA. The V and J ends lost 2 bases and 4 bases respectively, with 12 bases between them. The CDR3 DNA reads as TGTGCCAGCAGCTTAATGCAGGGTAGGAATCAGCCCCAGCATTTT. It codes for CASSLMQGRNQPQHF.

This clone occurred once. This chain uses TRBV10-1 with TRBJ1-4; 9 bases line up with TRBD1. The CDR3 contains 14 residues. Looked up from germline, CDR1 is WNHNN and CDR2 is SYGVQD (reference sequence). After removal of 6 bases from V and 5 bases from J, the junction contained 4 bases not matched to a gene. CDR3 sequence reads: CASSRGTGNEKLFF. In DNA form, the CDR3 reads TGCGCCAGCAGCCGGGGGACAGGGAATGAAAAACTGTTTTTT.

This clone was observed a handful of times. The rearrangement links TRBV10-1 to TRBJ1-6; D is uncertain. Trimming took 2 bases from V and 5 from J, leaving 7 bases between them. Per the germline V gene, CDR1 is WNHNN and CDR2 is SYGVQD (reference sequence). The CDR3 contains 14 residues. The DNA of the CDR3 is TGCGCCAGCAGTGAGATAGCGGATAATTCACCCCTCCACTTT. It specifies CASSEIADNSPLHF.

V is TRBV4-1 and J is TRBJ2-1; TRBD2 matches 7 bases. The CDR3 length is 16 residues. J lost 6 bases, V lost 4 bases, and 12 bases had no gene match. Germline values: CDR1 MGHRA, CDR2 YSYEKL. CDR3 amino acids: CASSRLAPPNSNEQFF. Here the CDR3 DNA reads TGCGCCAGCAGCCGACTAGCCCCTCCAAATAGCAATGAGCAGTTCTTC.

The chain uses TRBV4-2 and TRBJ2-3; perhaps TRBD2 as D (6 bases). Germline CDR1 and CDR2: LGHNA and YNFKEQ. The CDR3 has 15 amino acids. V lost 0 bases, J lost 0 bases, and 7 bases lay in between. The CDR3 loop reads CASSQERESTDTQYF. The DNA of the CDR3 is TGTGCCAGCAGCCAAGAACGGGAGAGCACAGATACGCAGTATTTT.

V usage is TRBV4-2 and J usage is TRBJ1-2, with a tentative D call TRBD1 (6 bases). The V end lost 1 base, the J end lost 6 bases, and 9 bases lay between the germline ends. This CDR3 has 13 residues. From germline, CDR1 is LGHNA and CDR2 YNFKEQ. The CDR3 loop reads CASSQGGPNGYTF. CDR3 coding DNA: TGTGCCAGCAGCCAAGGGGGGCCTAATGGCTACACCTTC.

This clone appeared once. This chain joins TRBV4-2 and TRBJ2-7; weak D call: TRBD2 (7 bases). The CDR3 extends over 15 amino acids. V lost 4 bases, J lost 5 bases, and 18 bases lay in between. CDR1 is LGHNA, CDR2 YNFKEQ, per germline. The CDR3 DNA reads TGTGCCAGCAGCCGACGAGGGGGGGAGCGCGACGAGCAGTACTTC. Protein: CASSRRGGERDEQYF.